This TCR beta chain emerged from a study of vaccination effects on CD4 cells after COVID-19. Study-wide background: Post-vaccine sample collection fell at a median of 72 days after the second dose. Study-wide points: A shortage of convalescent patients and an absence of early post-infection timepoints characterized the study.

Repertoires were generated with immunoSEQ multiplex PCR, while TCRdb's copy carries only in-frame clones and drops some. The data contain tens of thousands of clones, approximately 75% of them singletons. This clone showed up just a few times. Its antigen remains unidentified. Antigen-specific CD4+ T cell clonotypes were called by their expansion after viral peptide-pool culture in ViraFEST. CD4+ T cell isolation took place after 10 days of culture. Two doses of BNT162b2 or mRNA-1273 vaccine were administered to participants. Nucleocapsid antibody tests were negative, and the vaccine recipients had no prior SARS-CoV-2 infection. CDR1 is SEHNR, CDR2 FQNEAQ, per germline (reference sequence). The CDR3 covers 15 residues. Trimming cost V 5 bases and J 5 bases, with 18 bases left between them.

Sample: CD4+ T cells from PBMCs cultured with HCoV-229E spike peptides, taken after COVID-19 vaccination. The chain has TRBV7-9 and TRBJ1-2; D ambiguous. The clonotype comes from a human donor who received a COVID-19 vaccine. In nucleotides, the CDR3 is TGTGCCAGCAGCCCTGTTGGGCTCAAGGGATATGGCTACACCTTC. Its translation is CASSPVGLKGYGYTF.